This T cell receptor (beta chain) was identified during a study of T cell responses to AZD1222 COVID-19 vaccine (dated by TCRdb to about 2021). Regarding the study in general: A total of over 230 trial participants underwent TCR sequencing, of whom about 210 received two doses of AZD1222 and about 25 received two doses of the MenACWY control vaccine. Enrollment into the trials was organized by age into subgroups of 18-55, 56-69 and 70-plus years, and those subgroups contained approximately 160, 26 and 62 TCR-sequenced participants, respectively.

The CDR3 regions of human TCRbeta chains were analyzed by immunosequencing. In the authors' own workflow: TCRs in the repertoires were compared against a reference library of SARS-CoV-2-specific TCRs that had been generated with the MIRA antigen-specificity platform. Breadth was defined as the fraction of unique TCRs that were SARS-CoV-2-associated. Depth was defined as the fraction of total T cells that were SARS-CoV-2-associated. Using the MIRA data, each spike-specific TCR was assigned both to the spike region to which the TCR was reactive and to a CD4 or CD8 class. Log10-transformed breadth and depth values were compared by one-way ANOVA with Sidak's multiple comparisons tests. TCRdb limited this immuneACCESS table to in-frame rearrangements with V and J called. A share of clones is missing; checked studies link under half to unresolved V genes, and the rest is unexplained. D and trimming come from the DNA, and the V and J calls and clone size come from that table. Across this sample there are roughly 100,000 clones, with roughly nine tenths seen only once. The ten largest clones take up roughly 45% of the sample.

A remark on this clone: Its antigen is not yet known. Nothing much larger sits one base from this clone, and base qualities are not available.

Reading the label with the study, this specimen's time point is: about 28 days (+/-7) after the second vaccine dose. AZD1222 recipients given second doses at about 4 weeks or at about 12 weeks were pooled, since spike-specific TCR depth and breadth were not found to differ between the two schedules. Vaccinee samples were obtained from the UK trials COV001 and COV002, which included a single-blind randomized controlled phase 2/3 trial of AZD1222 (ChAdOx1 nCoV-19) in healthy adults. For TCRbeta chain sequencing, PBMC samples were collected from trial participants at day 0 and at day 28 after the second dose. From cysteine to phenylalanine, the CDR3 is 18 amino acids long. Only the CDR3 portion is preserved as DNA: 54 bases, with reading frame beginning at the first base. From a lookup of the germline V gene (reference sequence), CDR1 and CDR2 are LGHDT and YNNKEL. Trimmed from V: 1 base; trimmed from J: 8 bases; junction bases lacking a gene match: 13.

What the authors observed across the whole study: Because no day 14 peak-response samples were available, the repertoires could be characterized only after the peak T cell response. Conclusions about previously exposed vaccinees were limited because only six AZD1222 recipients were SARS-CoV-2 seropositive at baseline. After two AZD1222 doses, spike-specific TCR breadth and depth were significantly higher than at day 0 and than in MenACWY recipients. Participants were mostly white British and included more females than males, and it was suggested by the authors that clonal diversity may have been underestimated. The 56-69-year group was small, and its depth increase did not reach significance, likely because of low power. The whole spike protein was spanned by vaccine-associated CD4 TCRs, and dominant responses were seen in regions 160-218 and 743-854. Epitopes outside the regions mutated in the B.1.351 and B.1.1.7 variants were reportedly recognized by nearly half of the unique spike-specific TCRs.

This sequence was found in an adult who received the AZD1222 COVID-19 vaccine. The sample here was peripheral blood, taken 28 days after the second AZD1222 dose. The V and J genes are TRBV3-1 (or the pseudogene TRBV3-2) and TRBJ2-1; 11 central bases correspond to TRBD2. The CDR3 region reads CASSQGGILAGEGYEQFF. The DNA sequence is as follows: TGTGCCAGCAGCCAAGGGGGAATACTAGCGGGAGAGGGCTATGAGCAGTTCTTC.